This note documents a single TCR beta chain sequence. This entry comes from a study of blood T cell repertoires in COVID-19. Overall study: Acute and convalescent COVID-19 specimens originated in the United States, Italy and Spain. Sources were T cells, B-cell-depleted T cells, or PBMCs; the material itself was cDNA or gDNA.

Enrolled during active infection, Seattle patients were then followed longitudinally. The germline V and J ends were trimmed by 5 bases and 4 bases, with 9 bases remaining between them. The CDR3 covers 12 residues. In germline, CDR1 is WNHNN, CDR2 SYGVQD (reference sequence). Only in-frame clones appear in the TCRdb table, and some are missing; sequencing was by immunoSEQ multiplex PCR. The sample consists of 410,000 or so clones, 75% to 90% of them appearing once. Sequencing was carried out using peripheral blood. This receptor was obtained from a woman between 35 and 50 years old with COVID-19, enrolled during active disease. V usage is TRBV10-1 and J usage is TRBJ2-7; D perhaps matches TRBD1 (6 bases). The CDR3 protein is CASSLGQYEQYF. As DNA, the CDR3 is TGCGCCAGCAGTCTAGGACAGTACGAGCAGTACTTC.